These T cell receptor beta chains were read from a single sample in a study of T-cell memory formation after mild COVID-19. TCRdb used MiXCR to reprocess the 5' RACE reads, holding one entry per CDR3 protein. The sample consists of 84,000 or so distinct CDR3 sequences, 14% of them appearing once. Sequencing was performed on PBMCs or a T cell subset sorted from them (not recorded which). These receptors were obtained from an adult woman who had mild COVID-19 (a few samples of this study predate the infection). Cell type and time point are not known. The CDR3 runs from the conserved cysteine through the conserved F or W. D genes are given only for firm matches. Not every row has a clone size; where given, it reads once, few, many or a size class.

J gene: TRBJ2-7; CDR3 length: 12; clone size: few; V gene: TRBV29-1; D gene: .; CDR3 protein: CSVEIGSYEQYF; CDR3 DNA: TGCAGCGTTGAAATTGGAAGTTACGAGCAGTACTTC
J gene: TRBJ2-7; CDR3 length: 16; clone size: .; V gene: TRBV19; D gene: TRBD2; CDR3 protein: CASSMTSSGSIYEQYF; CDR3 DNA: TGTGCCAGTAGTATGACCAGTAGCGGGAGCATTTACGAGCAGTACTTC
J gene: TRBJ2-1; CDR3 length: 15; clone size: .; V gene: TRBV7-2; D gene: TRBD2; CDR3 protein: CASSALAGAGNEQFF; CDR3 DNA: TGTGCCAGCAGCGCACTAGCGGGAGCCGGCAATGAGCAGTTCTTC
J gene: TRBJ2-3; CDR3 length: 15; clone size: .; V gene: TRBV7-9; D gene: .; CDR3 protein: CASRPERARTDTQYF; CDR3 DNA: TGTGCCAGCAGACCGGAGCGGGCTCGCACAGATACGCAGTATTTT
J gene: TRBJ2-4; CDR3 length: 13; clone size: .; V gene: TRBV29-1; D gene: .; CDR3 protein: CSVETPAEDIQYF; CDR3 DNA: TGCAGCGTTGAAACGCCGGCTGAGGACATTCAGTACTTC
J gene: TRBJ1-5; CDR3 length: 13; clone size: .; V gene: TRBV20-1; D gene: .; CDR3 protein: CSARVSPGQPQHF; CDR3 DNA: TGCAGTGCTAGAGTTAGCCCGGGTCAGCCCCAGCATTTT
J gene: TRBJ2-2; CDR3 length: 15; clone size: .; V gene: TRBV12-3/TRBV12-4; D gene: TRBD2; CDR3 protein: CASSFSGAGTGELFF; CDR3 DNA: TGTGCCAGCAGTTTCAGCGGGGCGGGCACCGGGGAGCTGTTTTTT
J gene: TRBJ2-5; CDR3 length: 13; clone size: .; V gene: TRBV29-1; D gene: .; CDR3 protein: CSVANRVSTTQYF; CDR3 DNA: TGCAGCGTTGCAAACAGGGTATCGACGACCCAGTACTTC
J gene: TRBJ2-5; CDR3 length: 13; clone size: .; V gene: TRBV19; D gene: TRBD2; CDR3 protein: CASSGGAQETQYF; CDR3 DNA: TGTGCCAGTAGCGGGGGGGCCCAAGAGACCCAGTACTTC
J gene: TRBJ2-1; CDR3 length: 13; clone size: .; V gene: TRBV30; D gene: .; CDR3 protein: CAWTANSYNEQFF; CDR3 DNA: TGTGCCTGGACAGCCAACTCCTACAATGAGCAGTTCTTC
J gene: TRBJ2-7; CDR3 length: 14; clone size: many; V gene: TRBV20-1; D gene: TRBD2; CDR3 protein: CSARVLADQMEQYF; CDR3 DNA: TGCAGTGCTAGAGTTCTAGCGGACCAGATGGAGCAGTACTTC
J gene: TRBJ2-5; CDR3 length: 13; clone size: few; V gene: TRBV15; D gene: TRBD2; CDR3 protein: CATRTAGIVTQYF; CDR3 DNA: TGTGCCACCAGGACAGCGGGAATCGTGACCCAGTACTTC
J gene: TRBJ1-2; CDR3 length: 15; clone size: .; V gene: TRBV7-9; D gene: TRBD1; CDR3 protein: CASSLGGQGWGGYTF; CDR3 DNA: TGTGCCAGCAGCTTAGGAGGACAGGGATGGGGTGGCTACACCTTC
J gene: TRBJ2-1; CDR3 length: 17; clone size: .; V gene: TRBV2; D gene: .; CDR3 protein: CASFGQAISGIFDEQFF; CDR3 DNA: TGTGCCAGTTTTGGACAGGCTATTAGCGGGATATTTGATGAGCAGTTCTTC
J gene: TRBJ2-6; CDR3 length: 17; clone size: .; V gene: TRBV5-1; D gene: .; CDR3 protein: CASSLDRLSSGANVLTF; CDR3 DNA: TGCGCCAGCAGCTTGGATCGGCTGAGCTCTGGGGCCAACGTCCTGACTTTC
J gene: TRBJ2-6; CDR3 length: 13; clone size: .; V gene: TRBV15; D gene: .; CDR3 protein: CATIVSGANVLTF; CDR3 DNA: TGTGCCACCATTGTCTCTGGGGCCAACGTCCTGACTTTC
J gene: TRBJ1-1; CDR3 length: 14; clone size: .; V gene: TRBV15; D gene: TRBD1; CDR3 protein: CATSRDFRGIEAFF; CDR3 DNA: TGTGCCACCAGCAGAGATTTCAGGGGGATTGAAGCTTTCTTT
J gene: TRBJ2-1; CDR3 length: 15; clone size: .; V gene: TRBV18; D gene: TRBD2; CDR3 protein: CASSELAGAYNEQFF; CDR3 DNA: TGTGCCAGCTCTGAACTAGCGGGAGCCTACAATGAGCAGTTCTTC
J gene: TRBJ2-7; CDR3 length: 13; clone size: many; V gene: TRBV5-1; D gene: .; CDR3 protein: CASSFELSYEQYF; CDR3 DNA: TGCGCCAGCAGCTTCGAACTTTCCTACGAGCAGTACTTC
J gene: TRBJ2-2; CDR3 length: 17; clone size: .; V gene: TRBV19; D gene: TRBD2; CDR3 protein: CASSIPAGGVATGELFF; CDR3 DNA: TGTGCCAGTAGTATTCCGGCGGGAGGCGTGGCCACCGGGGAGCTGTTTTTT
J gene: TRBJ2-7; CDR3 length: 15; clone size: few; V gene: TRBV5-1; D gene: TRBD1; CDR3 protein: CASSLGQGSLYEQYF; CDR3 DNA: TGCGCCAGCAGCTTGGGACAGGGAAGCCTCTACGAGCAGTACTTC
J gene: TRBJ2-2; CDR3 length: 16; clone size: few; V gene: TRBV20-1; D gene: TRBD2; CDR3 protein: CSARDSLAGDTGELFF; CDR3 DNA: TGCAGTGCTAGAGATTCCCTAGCGGGAGACACCGGGGAGCTGTTTTTT
J gene: TRBJ1-2; CDR3 length: 12; clone size: few; V gene: TRBV20-1; D gene: .; CDR3 protein: CSADGLQGYYTF; CDR3 DNA: TGCAGTGCTGATGGCCTACAGGGATACTACACCTTC
J gene: TRBJ2-2; CDR3 length: 14; clone size: few; V gene: TRBV10-3; D gene: TRBD2; CDR3 protein: CAIPGLAGTGELFF; CDR3 DNA: TGTGCCATTCCGGGACTAGCGGGTACCGGGGAGCTGTTTTTT
J gene: TRBJ2-1; CDR3 length: 16; clone size: .; V gene: TRBV27; D gene: .; CDR3 protein: CASSPRWGEPYNEQFF; CDR3 DNA: TGTGCCAGCAGTCCCCGTTGGGGGGAACCCTACAATGAGCAGTTCTTC
J gene: TRBJ2-6; CDR3 length: 14; clone size: few; V gene: TRBV11-3; D gene: .; CDR3 protein: CASSLGLGANVLTF; CDR3 DNA: TGTGCCAGCAGCTTAGGGCTTGGGGCCAACGTCCTGACTTTC
J gene: TRBJ2-3; CDR3 length: 11; clone size: .; V gene: TRBV10-3; D gene: TRBD1; CDR3 protein: CATTGADTQYF; CDR3 DNA: TGTGCCACCACAGGGGCAGATACGCAGTATTTT
J gene: TRBJ2-1; CDR3 length: 18; clone size: few; V gene: TRBV2; D gene: TRBD2; CDR3 protein: CASSTRDPSGGAYNEQFF; CDR3 DNA: TGTGCCAGCAGCACTAGGGACCCTAGCGGGGGGGCCTACAATGAGCAGTTCTTC
J gene: TRBJ2-1; CDR3 length: 16; clone size: .; V gene: TRBV20-1; D gene: TRBD2; CDR3 protein: CSARDLAGGEYNEQFF; CDR3 DNA: TGCAGTGCTAGAGACCTAGCGGGAGGGGAGTACAATGAGCAGTTCTTC
J gene: TRBJ2-3; CDR3 length: 14; clone size: few; V gene: TRBV5-1; D gene: .; CDR3 protein: CASSLESVSDTQYF; CDR3 DNA: TGCGCCAGCAGCTTGGAGAGCGTTTCAGATACGCAGTATTTT
J gene: TRBJ2-2; CDR3 length: 14; clone size: .; V gene: TRBV6-6; D gene: .; CDR3 protein: CASKEITNTGELFF; CDR3 DNA: TGTGCCAGCAAGGAGATAACGAACACCGGGGAGCTGTTTTTT
J gene: TRBJ2-3; CDR3 length: 15; clone size: many; V gene: TRBV28; D gene: .; CDR3 protein: CASSSIVISTDTQYF; CDR3 DNA: TGTGCCAGCAGTTCGATTGTTATTAGCACAGATACGCAGTATTTT
J gene: TRBJ2-1; CDR3 length: 12; clone size: many; V gene: TRBV5-1; D gene: .; CDR3 protein: CASSLAGSEQFF; CDR3 DNA: TGCGCCAGCAGCTTGGCGGGATCTGAGCAGTTCTTC
J gene: TRBJ2-7; CDR3 length: 15; clone size: .; V gene: TRBV7-9; D gene: .; CDR3 protein: CASSLITGLSYEQYF; CDR3 DNA: TGTGCCAGCAGCTTAATCACGGGACTGAGCTACGAGCAGTACTTC
J gene: TRBJ2-7; CDR3 length: 16; clone size: few; V gene: TRBV5-1; D gene: TRBD2; CDR3 protein: CASSTGLAGIDYEQYF; CDR3 DNA: TGCGCCAGCAGCACGGGACTAGCGGGGATAGACTACGAGCAGTACTTC
J gene: TRBJ2-1; CDR3 length: 17; clone size: .; V gene: TRBV4-1; D gene: TRBD2; CDR3 protein: CASSQGLAGGRANEQFF; CDR3 DNA: TGCGCCAGCAGCCAAGGACTAGCGGGGGGCCGGGCCAATGAGCAGTTCTTC
J gene: TRBJ2-2; CDR3 length: 13; clone size: few; V gene: TRBV24-1; D gene: .; CDR3 protein: CATLEVNTGELFF; CDR3 DNA: TGTGCCACCCTGGAGGTTAACACCGGGGAGCTGTTTTTT
J gene: TRBJ2-1; CDR3 length: 17; clone size: .; V gene: TRBV2; D gene: .; CDR3 protein: CARAGPEGGVSYNEQFF; CDR3 DNA: TGTGCCAGGGCGGGCCCCGAGGGGGGAGTCTCCTACAATGAGCAGTTCTTC